The 13 T cell receptor beta chains below were found in one sample sequenced in a study of cytomegalovirus exposure and HLA in healthy donors. Primers for the PCR totalled 60 Vbeta and 13 Jbeta. TCRdb's copy holds only in-frame clones and misses some; the assay was immunoSEQ multiplex PCR. This table has about 200,000 clones, 65% to 80% appearing once. Sequenced input: PBMCs. These receptors were obtained from a woman in her 40s in good health and CMV-seronegative.

This chain joins TRBV7-8 and TRBJ2-3, with 8 positions matching TRBD2. The CDR3 contains 16 residues. With V trimmed by 5 bases and J by 0 bases, 7 bases remained unmatched. Germline CDR1 SGHVS, CDR2 FQNEAQ. CDR3 bases: TGTGCCAGCAGCCCCCGGGGGGGGTTTAGCACAGATACGCAGTATTTT. Protein: CASSPRGGFSTDTQYF.

The J gene is TRBJ2-4, the V gene TRBV18, with 10 bases lining up with TRBD1. Germline CDR1 KGHSH, CDR2 LQKENI. This CDR3 region has 16 residues. J gave up 0 bases and V 2 bases, and 1 base lay outside the gene matches. CDR3 residues: CASSPGQGVAKNIQYF. CDR3 in DNA: TGTGCCAGCTCACCAGGACAGGGGGTAGCCAAAAACATTCAGTACTTC.

V usage is TRBV29-1 and J usage is TRBJ1-2, with 7 nucleotides matching TRBD1. This CDR3 has 14 residues. Germline CDR1 reads SQVTM; CDR2 reads ANQGSEA. J gave up 2 bases and V 4 bases, and 7 bases lay outside the gene matches. The CDR3 nucleotides are TGCAGCGTTGTAAAGGGGGCACTAAACTATGGCTACACCTTC. Protein sequence: CSVVKGALNYGYTF. Combining the CDR3 with reference TRBV29-1 and TRBJ1-2 gives the whole variable domain SAVISQKPSRDICQRGTSLTIQCQVDSQVTMMFWYRQQPGQSLTLIATANQGSEATYESGFVIDKFPISRPNLTFSTLTVSNMSPEDSSIYLCSVVKGALNYGYTFGSGTRLTVV.

This chain connects TRBV7-3 to TRBJ2-1; 11 nucleotides agree with TRBD2. CDR3 length: 17 residues. Germline values: CDR1 SGHTA, CDR2 FQGTGA. V gave up 3 bases and J gave up 1 base; unmatched junction bases: 5. In nucleotides, the CDR3 is TGTGCCAGCAGCTTGTCTAGCGGGGGGTATTCCTACAATGAGCAGTTCTTC. Residues: CASSLSSGGYSYNEQFF.

V and J are TRBV9 and TRBJ2-1; 11 positions match TRBD2. From germline, CDR1 is SGDLS and CDR2 YYNGEE. Trimming removed 4 bases from V and 4 bases from J; junction bases left unmatched: 10. The CDR3 consists of 17 residues. CDR3: CASSSRLAGGPYNEQFF. For the CDR3, the DNA is TGTGCCAGCAGCTCGAGATTAGCGGGAGGGCCATACAATGAGCAGTTCTTC.

The CDR3 loop reads CASSLAPGQGARAFF. CDR3 DNA: TGTGCCAGCAGCTTAGCCCCGGGACAGGGGGCACGAGCTTTCTTT. The chain links TRBV7-2 to TRBJ1-1; 12 nucleotides agree with TRBD1. CDR1 is SGHTA, CDR2 FQGNSA, per germline. The ends lost 0 bases at V and 10 bases at J; junction bases unmatched: 6. There are 15 residues in the CDR3.

This chain uses TRBV5-1 with TRBJ2-1; D is possibly TRBD2 (5 bases). Germline V lookup: CDR1 SGHRS, CDR2 YFSETQ. This CDR3 comprises 14 residues. V was cut by 0 bases and J by 7 bases, with 11 bases left in between. The CDR3 region has the DNA TGCGCCAGCAGCTTGGTGTCTAGCAGGAATGAGCAGTTCTTC. The encoded protein is CASSLVSSRNEQFF.

This chain's CDR3 is CASRREQVNTEAFF. CDR3 bases: TGTGCCAGCAGGAGGGAGCAGGTGAACACTGAAGCTTTCTTT. The chain uses TRBV25-1 and TRBJ1-1; D not resolved. The germline V and J ends were trimmed by 6 bases and 0 bases, with 11 bases remaining between them. Germline V lookup: CDR1 MGHDK, CDR2 SYGVNS. CDR3 length: 14 amino acids.

The rearrangement joins TRBV19 to TRBJ1-1, with D tentatively TRBD1 (6 bases). The CDR3 spans 14 residues. Germline lookup yields CDR1 LNHDA and CDR2 SQIVND (reference sequence). V was cut by 4 bases and J by 4 bases, with 13 bases left in between. CDR3 sequence: CASSRTEISTEAFF. CDR3 DNA: TGTGCCAGTAGTAGGACAGAAATAAGCACTGAAGCTTTCTTT. The full variable domain, its missing parts supplied by reference TRBV19 and TRBJ1-1, is DGGITQSPKYLFRKEGQNVTLSCEQNLNHDAMYWYRQDPGQGLRLIYYSQIVNDFQKGDIAEGYSVSREKKESFPLTVTSAQKNPTAFYLCASSRTEISTEAFFGQGTRLTVV.

The V call is TRBV11-3, the J call TRBJ2-7; the match to TRBD2 covers 11 bases. The germline V gene has CDR1 SGHNT and CDR2 YENEEA. This CDR3 region has 15 residues. The V and J ends lost 3 bases and 2 bases, in that order; junction bases with no gene match: 3. CDR3 sequence (DNA): TGTGCCAGCAGCTTCATAGCGGGAGGGACCTACGAGCAGTACTTC. Protein: CASSFIAGGTYEQYF.

V and J are TRBV19 and TRBJ2-5; TRBD2 agrees at 13 bases. CDR3 length: 16 residues. The junction had 3 bases not matched to a gene; V was cut back by 0 bases and J by 5 bases. Per the germline V gene, CDR1 is LNHDA and CDR2 is SQIVND (reference sequence). The CDR3 reads CASSIDGGLAGETQYF. DNA for the CDR3: TGTGCCAGTAGTATAGATGGGGGACTAGCGGGGGAGACCCAGTACTTC.

The chain joins TRBV30 to TRBJ2-3, with D perhaps matching TRBD1 (5 bases). V dropped 0 bases and J dropped 6 bases, with 16 bases sitting between them. This CDR3 region has 15 residues. Germline V CDR1 and CDR2: GTSNPN, SVGIG (reference sequence). The CDR3 DNA reads TGTGCCTGGAGTGTGGCAGGGCTGTCATCGGATACGCAGTATTTT. Protein: CAWSVAGLSSDTQYF.

The chain joins TRBV29-1 to TRBJ2-3, with D possibly being TRBD2 (5 bases). Looked up from germline, CDR1 is SQVTM and CDR2 is ANQGSEA. V was shortened by 2 bases and J by 0 bases, with 9 bases between the two germline ends. The CDR3 sequence is 14 residues long. CDR3: CSVEYGVSTDTQYF. The CDR3 coding sequence is TGCAGCGTTGAATACGGGGTCAGCACAGATACGCAGTATTTT.